The source of this TCR beta chain is a study of T-cell reconstitution after alpha-beta-depleted transplantation in children. Construction of the TCRbeta library involved unique molecular identifiers. Using its own MiXCR run on the PCR reads, TCRdb lists one record per CDR3 protein. The profile covers about 15,000 distinct CDR3 sequences, with roughly 7.8% appearing a single time and 35% to 45% taken by the ten largest. Findings of the study overall: Roughly two months post-transplant, alpha-beta T cells reportedly originated from several hundred graft clones that had expanded. Day-60 TCRbeta diversity that was high in some patients was derived from surviving recipient T cells and thymic progenitors. Fresh T-cell production supplied most of the T-cell counts and diversity seen one year after transplant.

Of note for this clonotype: Its antigen remains unidentified.

V shed 10 bases and J shed 4 bases, with 8 bases lying between them. The CDR3 spans 11 residues. CDR1 and CDR2 from the germline V gene are SEHNR and FQNEAQ (reference sequence). This TCR was sampled from a boy less than two years old who had a stem cell transplant for Wiskott-Aldrich syndrome, so the T cells may come from the graft donor. The chain is built from TRBV7-9 and TRBJ1-5; weak D call: TRBD1 (5 bases). The sample was PBMCs, mostly from graft donor cells, taken 60 days after TCRalphabeta/CD19-depleted stem cell transplant. CDR3 nucleotides: TGTGCCACCGGGGGAAATCAGCCCCAGCATTTT. Translation: CATGGNQPQHF.